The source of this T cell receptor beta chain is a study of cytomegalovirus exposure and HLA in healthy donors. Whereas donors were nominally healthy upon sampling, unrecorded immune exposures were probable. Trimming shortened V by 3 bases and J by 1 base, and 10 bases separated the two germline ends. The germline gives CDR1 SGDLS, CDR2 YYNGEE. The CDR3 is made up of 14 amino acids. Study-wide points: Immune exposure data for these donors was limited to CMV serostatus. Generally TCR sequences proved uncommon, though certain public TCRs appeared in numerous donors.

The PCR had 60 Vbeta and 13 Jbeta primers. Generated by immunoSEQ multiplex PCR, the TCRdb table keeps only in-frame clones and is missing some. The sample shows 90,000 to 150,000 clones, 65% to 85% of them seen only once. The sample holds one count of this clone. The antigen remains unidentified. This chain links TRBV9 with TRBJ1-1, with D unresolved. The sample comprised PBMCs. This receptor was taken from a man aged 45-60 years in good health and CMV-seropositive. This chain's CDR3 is CASSASPQNTEAFF. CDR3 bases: TGTGCCAGCAGCGCTAGCCCACAGAACACTGAAGCTTTCTTT.